Presented here are 15 T cell receptor beta chains from one specimen sequenced in a study of blood T cell repertoires in COVID-19. Profiled with immunoSEQ multiplex PCR; TCRdb holds only in-frame clones, not every one. The table shows approximately 100,000 clones, with just under 85% occurring only once. The sequenced sample consisted of peripheral blood. These receptor sequences come from a man between 65 and 79 years old with acute or convalescent COVID-19.

The sample holds a few counts of this clone. The chain uses TRBV9 and TRBJ2-1, with 7 bases matching TRBD1. This CDR3 spans 14 amino acids. V was clipped by 4 bases and J by 8 bases; unmatched bases: 9. Germline assignment: CDR1 SGDLS and CDR2 YYNGEE. The CDR3 DNA sequence: TGTGCCAGCAGCCTACAGACAGGGTCGGATGAGCAGTTCTTC. Its protein is CASSLQTGSDEQFF.

This chain links TRBV18 with TRBJ1-2; D call uncertain. V lost 0 bases to trimming and J lost 1 base, with 6 bases between them. CDR1 is KGHSH and CDR2 is LQKENI in the germline V gene. CDR3 length equals 14 residues. The CDR3 here is CASSPPTGNYGYTF. In nucleotides, the CDR3 is TGTGCCAGCTCACCACCGACGGGTAACTATGGCTACACCTTC.

This clone has only one observation. The chain links TRBV20-1 to TRBJ1-6; possible D gene TRBD1, 6 bases. Germline values: CDR1 DFQATT, CDR2 SNEGSKA (reference sequence). The V end was cut by 3 bases, the J end by 5 bases, with 20 bases between. CDR3 length: 17 amino acids. CDR3 loop: CSASRVPLGGNNSPLHF. CDR3 nucleotides: TGCAGTGCTAGTCGTGTACCTTTAGGGGGTAATAATTCACCCCTCCACTTT.

This chain links TRBV5-8 with TRBJ1-2; TRBD1 matches 12 bases. V gave up 4 bases and J gave up 8 bases; unmatched junction bases: 12. The germline V gene encodes CDR1 SGHTS and CDR2 YDEGEE. There are 16 residues in the CDR3. CDR3 in DNA: TGTGCCAGCAGCAAAGCGCCGGGACAGGGGGCGCGGGGCTACACCTTC. Translation: CASSKAPGQGARGYTF. The variable domain in full, with the rest retrieved from reference TRBV5-8 and TRBJ1-2, is EAGVTQSPTHLIKTRGQQATLRCSPISGHTSVYWYQQALGLGLQFLLWYDEGEERNRGNFPPRFSGRQFPNYSSELNVNALELEDSALYLCASSKAPGQGARGYTFGSGTRLTVV.

The chain couples TRBV30 to TRBJ2-1; 8 nucleotides match TRBD1. J lost 3 bases, V lost 3 bases, and 7 bases had no gene match. There are 15 residues in the CDR3. In germline, CDR1 is GTSNPN, CDR2 SVGIG (reference sequence). CDR3 loop: CAWREKGQGYNEQFF. The CDR3 DNA reads TGTGCCTGGAGGGAAAAAGGACAGGGCTACAATGAGCAGTTCTTC.

This rearrangement joins TRBV9 to TRBJ2-5; D call uncertain. The CDR3 has 14 residues. Germline V gives CDR1 SGDLS, CDR2 YYNGEE. V was pared by 4 bases and J by 7 bases, with 17 bases between. In DNA, the CDR3 is TGTGCCAGCAGCCCCCAGACGAGACTGGGGACCCAGTACTTC. It specifies CASSPQTRLGTQYF.

V is TRBV5-4 and J is TRBJ1-2; 9 nucleotides line up with TRBD1. The CDR3 is 15 amino acids. Germline-derived CDR1 and CDR2 are SGHNT and YYREEE (reference sequence). Trimming removed 2 bases from V and 7 bases from J; junction bases left unmatched: 9. The CDR3 sequence is CASSFQTGGSFGYTF. CDR3 DNA: TGTGCCAGCAGCTTCCAGACAGGGGGGTCTTTTGGCTACACCTTC.

The rearrangement uses TRBV7-9 and TRBJ1-1, with D maybe TRBD1 (5 bases). The CDR3 runs 15 residues. The germline V and J ends were trimmed by 5 bases and 5 bases, with 18 bases remaining between them. Germline values: CDR1 SEHNR, CDR2 FQNEAQ (reference sequence). The DNA for the CDR3 is TGTGCCAGCAGCCTTCATACGACAGATCCTACTGAAGCTTTCTTT. Amino acid sequence: CASSLHTTDPTEAFF.

This clone occurred a few times. This chain connects TRBV19 to TRBJ1-5; 10 bases align to TRBD1. CDR3 length: 15 amino acids. J was trimmed by 11 bases and V by 5 bases; bases with no gene match: 12. Germline CDR1 reads LNHDA; CDR2 reads SQIVND (reference sequence). The chain's CDR3 is CASSSIDRGLWTQHF. The CDR3 DNA is TGTGCCAGTAGTTCCATAGACAGGGGGCTTTGGACCCAGCATTTT.

The V gene is TRBV10-3, the J gene TRBJ2-1, with 8 bases lining up with TRBD2. This CDR3 has 14 amino acids. V gave up 2 bases and J gave up 8 bases; unmatched junction bases: 5. CDR1 is ENHRY and CDR2 is SYGVKD in the germline V gene. CDR3 in amino acids: CAISEAAGVYEQFF. The CDR3 DNA reads as TGTGCCATCAGTGAGGCAGCGGGAGTGTATGAGCAGTTCTTC.

This clone was detected only once. V gene TRBV19 combines with J gene TRBJ1-3; D is undetermined. V shed 5 bases and J shed 1 base, with 12 bases lying between them. The CDR3 is 15 residues long. Germline CDR1 and CDR2: LNHDA and SQIVND (reference sequence). CDR3 sequence reads: CASSEGIVSGNTIYF. In DNA form, the CDR3 reads TGTGCCAGTAGTGAGGGTATTGTATCTGGAAACACCATATATTTT.

This chain uses TRBV19 with TRBJ1-5; TRBD1 agrees at 10 bases. The length of the CDR3 is 17 residues. Germline-derived CDR1 and CDR2 are LNHDA and SQIVND (reference sequence). V trimming: 7 bases; J trimming: 2 bases; junction bases outside the gene matches: 11. The CDR3 coding sequence is TGTGCCAGTAACACCGGGACAGGGGTTATGGGCAATCAGCCCCAGCATTTT. Translated: CASNTGTGVMGNQPQHF.

The chain is built from TRBV2 and TRBJ1-5; D gene uncertain. Trimming pared 7 bases from V and 5 bases from J, leaving 12 bases between. The CDR3 contains 13 residues. Germline CDR1 is SNHLY and CDR2 is FYNNEI. CDR3: CASKYEADQPQHF. Here the CDR3 DNA reads TGTGCCAGCAAATACGAGGCGGATCAGCCCCAGCATTTT.

V is TRBV28 and J is TRBJ1-1; TRBD1 matches 11 bases. The CDR3 has 17 amino acids. V gave up 6 bases and J gave up 3 bases; unmatched junction bases: 12. Germline CDR1 MDHEN, CDR2 SYDVKM. The chain's CDR3 is CASSSGQGARRDTEAFF. CDR3 nucleotides: TGTGCCAGCAGCTCCGGACAGGGGGCGCGAAGAGACACTGAAGCTTTCTTT.

This clone was counted between two and nine times. V is TRBV27 and J is TRBJ1-2, with 10 bases lining up with TRBD1. Germline CDR1 and CDR2: MNHEY and SMNVEV (reference sequence). CDR3 length: 13 amino acids. V shed 5 bases, J shed 6 bases, and the junction held 3 bases outside the gene matches. The CDR3 DNA reads TGTGCCAGCAGTCGGGGGACAGGGGATGGCTACACCTTC. Its protein product is CASSRGTGDGYTF.